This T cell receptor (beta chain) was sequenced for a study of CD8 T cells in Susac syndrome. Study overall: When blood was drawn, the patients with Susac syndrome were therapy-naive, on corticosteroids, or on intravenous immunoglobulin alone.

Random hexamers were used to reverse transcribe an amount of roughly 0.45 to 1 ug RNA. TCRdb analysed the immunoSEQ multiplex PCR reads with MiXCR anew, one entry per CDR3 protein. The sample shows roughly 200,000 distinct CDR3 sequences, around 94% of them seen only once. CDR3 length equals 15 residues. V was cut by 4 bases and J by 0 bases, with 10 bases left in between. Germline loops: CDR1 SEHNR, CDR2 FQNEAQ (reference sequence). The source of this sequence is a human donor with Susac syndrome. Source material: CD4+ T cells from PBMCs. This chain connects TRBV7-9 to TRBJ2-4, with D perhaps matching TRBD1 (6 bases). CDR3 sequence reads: CASSSDSLAKNIQYF. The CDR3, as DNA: TGTGCCAGCAGCTCGGACAGTCTAGCCAAAAACATTCAGTACTTC.